A single T cell receptor (beta chain) is shown here with its context. Antigen specificity is unknown. A much larger clone lies a single base off, so this may be a read error. TCRdb ran MiXCR on the PCR reads and lists one entry per CDR3 protein. This sample yields about 100,000 distinct CDR3 sequences, of which roughly a fifth are seen a single time; 0.85% to 1.2% belongs to the top ten. In the sort, naive CD8 T cells were defined as CD8+CD4-CCR7+CD45RA+. This specimen comes from a study of molecular identifiers for immune sequencing clone quantification. Whole-study results and caveats: Naive cells had under 1% of molecules in clones above 20 RNA copies, effectors over 98%.

CDR3 length: 14 amino acids. Per the germline V gene, CDR1 is SEHNR and CDR2 is FQNEAQ (reference sequence). Sample: naive CD8+ T cells from blood, with Jurkat cell RNA spiked in. Subset described: FACS-sorted CD8+CD4-CCR7+CD45RA+ naive T cells. The chain couples TRBV7-9 to TRBJ2-3, with 9 bases identical to TRBD1. The sequence derives from a human donor in good health. Some libraries in this study had Jurkat cell RNA spiked in. CDR3 region: CASSARQGGDTQCF. In nucleotides, the CDR3 is TGTGCCAGCAGCGCTCGACAGGGGGGAGATACGCAGTGTTTT. Together with reference TRBV7-9 and TRBJ2-3, the CDR3 gives the full variable domain: DTGVSQNPRHKITKRGQNVTFRCDPISEHNRLYWYRQTLGQGPEFLTYFQNEAQLEKSRLLSDRFSAERPKGSFSTLEIQRTEQGDSAMYLCASSARQGGDTQCFGPGTRLTVL.